Following are 17 T cell receptor beta chains from one sample sequenced in a study of sequential checkpoint blockade in melanoma. Treatment of the sample: randomized to nivolumab then ipilimumab (arm A) or the reverse (arm B). Sequencing used immunoSEQ multiplex PCR; TCRdb keeps in-frame clones, though not all of them. The data show approximately 3,200 clones, approximately 15% seen once. Source: tumor tissue (inferred from file names), taken from a patient given nivolumab and ipilimumab in sequence. These receptors were collected from a human donor with melanoma.

The V call is TRBV6-8, the J call TRBJ2-7; 8 positions match TRBD1. From germline, CDR1 is MNHGY and CDR2 SAAAGT. The CDR3 is 15 amino acids. With V trimmed by 4 bases and J by 6 bases, 11 bases remained unmatched. In DNA, the CDR3 is TGTGCCAGCAGTTCACCAGGGGGCCCATCTCGCGAGCAGTACTTC. It encodes CASSSPGGPSREQYF.

This clone occurred many times. The chain recombines TRBV11-3 with TRBJ1-6; D is ambiguous. The V end was cut by 5 bases, the J end by 4 bases, with 9 bases between. The CDR3 runs to 14 residues. Germline lookup yields CDR1 SGHNT and CDR2 YENEEA. The CDR3 nucleotides are TGTGCCAGCAGCCCCCGGGGTTATAATTCACCCCTCCACTTT. Translating gives CASSPRGYNSPLHF.

The chain combines TRBV28 with TRBJ1-3, with D possibly TRBD1 on 5 matching bases. The CDR3 covers 15 residues. Trimming removed 8 bases at V and 3 bases at J, with 17 bases between. Looked up from germline, CDR1 is MDHEN and CDR2 is SYDVKM. CDR3 in amino acids: CASLPGGLNGNTIYF. In DNA form, the CDR3 reads TGTGCCAGCTTACCGGGGGGACTCAATGGAAACACCATATATTTT.

This clone appeared many times. This chain uses TRBV11-3 with TRBJ1-1; perhaps TRBD1 as D (5 bases). Trimming stripped 7 bases from V and 2 bases from J, with 14 bases between. The CDR3 covers 14 residues. Germline CDR1 SGHNT, CDR2 YENEEA. The DNA of the CDR3 is TGTGCCAGCACCATTGACAGCCCTAACACTGAAGCTTTCTTT. Translation: CASTIDSPNTEAFF.

V and J are TRBV14 and TRBJ1-6; D is ambiguous. Between the trimmed V and J ends, which lost 4 bases and 6 bases, there was a span of 4 bases. There are 12 residues in the CDR3. Per the germline V gene, CDR1 is SGHDN and CDR2 is FVKESK. CDR3 region: CASSLGNSPLHF. Here the CDR3 DNA reads TGTGCCAGCAGCCTGGGTAATTCACCCCTCCACTTT.

This clone came up a few times. The chain links TRBV18 to TRBJ2-6; 7 nucleotides match TRBD2. V trimming: 2 bases; J trimming: 4 bases; junction bases outside the gene matches: 8. Germline V gene sequence: CDR1 KGHSH, CDR2 LQKENI. CDR3 length: 17 amino acids. The CDR3 region is CASSPMAGGTGANVLTF. The CDR3 bases are TGTGCCAGCTCACCAATGGCCGGGGGGACGGGGGCCAACGTCCTGACTTTC.

The chain joins TRBV28 to TRBJ1-1; unclear D gene. The CDR3 runs 12 residues. V was trimmed by 7 bases and J by 3 bases, leaving 9 bases between them. The V gene's germline CDR1 is MDHEN and CDR2 SYDVKM. Here the CDR3 reads CASNEGDTEAFF. The CDR3 coding sequence is TGTGCCAGCAATGAGGGCGACACTGAAGCTTTCTTT.

V gene TRBV6-8 combines with J gene TRBJ1-1; 11 bases fit TRBD1. CDR1 is MNHGY and CDR2 is SAAAGT in the germline V gene. V trimming: 6 bases; J trimming: 4 bases; junction bases outside the gene matches: 13. The CDR3 is made up of 17 amino acids. In DNA, the CDR3 is TGTGCCAGCAGCCCATATTGGACAGGGGGCATCGGCACTGAAGCTTTCTTT. It translates to CASSPYWTGGIGTEAFF.

This clone was found a few times. The chain has TRBV11-3 and TRBJ2-7; 9 bases fit TRBD2. This CDR3 comprises 14 residues. The V gene end was trimmed by 2 bases and the J gene end by 5 bases; junction bases not matched to a gene: 4. Germline CDR1 and CDR2: SGHNT and YENEEA. CDR3 bases: TGTGCCAGCAGCTTATATAGGACTAGCGACGAGCAGTACTTC. Amino acid sequence: CASSLYRTSDEQYF.

The chain couples TRBV5-1 to TRBJ2-7; a weak D match, TRBD1 (6 bases). The CDR3 length is 15 residues. V was clipped by 4 bases and J by 2 bases, with 16 bases between them. Germline loops: CDR1 SGHRS, CDR2 YFSETQ. The CDR3 DNA sequence: TGCGCCAGCAGCCGTCGATTGGACAGAACCTACGAGCAGTACTTC. Its translation is CASSRRLDRTYEQYF. Complete variable domain (other parts from reference TRBV5-1 and TRBJ2-7): KAGVTQTPRYLIKTRGQQVTLSCSPISGHRSVSWYQQTPGQGLQFLFEYFSETQRNKGNFPGRFSGRQFSNSRSEMNVSTLELGDSALYLCASSRRLDRTYEQYFGPGTRLTVT.

The chain carries TRBV25-1 and TRBJ2-1, with TRBD1 matching over 7 bases. Trimming removed 10 bases from V and 0 bases from J; junction bases left unmatched: 9. The germline V gene encodes CDR1 MGHDK and CDR2 SYGVNS. CDR3 size: 15 residues. CDR3 loop: CATKNRDSSYNEQFF. CDR3 DNA sequence: TGTGCCACCAAAAACCGGGACAGCTCCTACAATGAGCAGTTCTTC.

This clone was seen only a few times. The CDR3 here is CASRPLGATNEKLFF. CDR3 nucleotide sequence: TGTGCCAGCCGTCCTTTGGGCGCAACTAATGAAAAACTGTTTTTT. The V gene is TRBV6-8, the J gene TRBJ1-4; no clear D. The germline V and J ends were trimmed by 8 bases and 0 bases, with 13 bases remaining between them. The V gene's germline CDR1 is MNHGY and CDR2 SAAAGT. This CDR3 is built from 15 residues.

In its sample, this clone ranks as medium-sized. This rearrangement joins TRBV11-3 to TRBJ2-2; the D is unclear. Trimming left V 1 base short and J 1 base short, with 4 bases between. This CDR3 has 14 amino acids. Germline assignment: CDR1 SGHNT and CDR2 YENEEA. The CDR3 nucleotides are TGTGCCAGCAGCTTAGTTCTGAACACCGGGGAGCTGTTTTTT. This encodes CASSLVLNTGELFF.

The chain uses TRBV5-1 and TRBJ2-7, with 8 bases that match TRBD1. J gave up 2 bases and V 4 bases, and 5 bases lay outside the gene matches. CDR3 length: 14 residues. CDR1 and CDR2 from the germline V gene are SGHRS and YFSETQ. CDR3 loop: CASSPGGYPYEQYF. The CDR3 DNA sequence: TGCGCCAGCAGCCCAGGGGGCTACCCCTACGAGCAGTACTTC.

This clone was counted a few times. CDR3 coding DNA: TGCGCCAGCAGCCCGATCCCGGACAGGTTCAGGGAGCAGTTCTTC. It is translated as CASSPIPDRFREQFF. V usage is TRBV23-1 and J usage is TRBJ2-1; TRBD1 agrees at 7 bases. TRBV23-1 is an open reading frame, and its role is uncertain. Losses at the gene ends were 6 bases for V and 10 bases for J; bases not matched to a gene: 15. CDR3 length: 15 amino acids.

This clone has a handful of counts. V and J are TRBV6-8 and TRBJ1-1; D is uncertain. The germline V and J ends were trimmed by 6 bases and 5 bases, with 19 bases remaining between them. The CDR3 loop spans 15 amino acids. CDR1 MNHGY and CDR2 SAAAGT come from the germline V gene. This chain's CDR3 is CASRDPRPVGTEAFF. The CDR3 DNA reads TGTGCCAGCAGGGACCCCCGACCTGTTGGGACTGAAGCTTTCTTT.

Many counts were recorded for this clone. The genes are TRBV11-3 and TRBJ1-1; D remains ambiguous. The CDR3 runs to 15 residues. V was clipped by 6 bases and J by 0 bases, with 14 bases between them. Germline CDR1 and CDR2: SGHNT and YENEEA. Here the CDR3 reads CASSPAVNMNTEAFF. CDR3 bases: TGTGCCAGCAGTCCCGCAGTGAACATGAACACTGAAGCTTTCTTT.